This TCR beta chain was sequenced in a study of beta chain features in type 1 diabetes. Reverse transcription of all isolated RNA meant that expressed TCRB transcripts were sequenced. Clones were read by immunoSEQ multiplex PCR, and TCRdb kept only the in-frame ones, dropping some. There are 150,000 or so clones in the sample; around a tenth occur only once, and about 0.68% lies in the top ten. This clone has more than one count but fewer than ten. Its antigen is not identified. General observations from the study: The VDJ junctions of type 1 diabetes patients carried fewer insertions and more deletions.

This clonotype originated in a man between 18 and 29 years old in good health. Sample: central memory CD4+ T cells from blood.

The CDR3 protein is CASSQETSGGQGYEQFF. The CDR3 bases are TGTGCCAGCAGCCAAGAGACTAGCGGGGGGCAGGGGTATGAGCAGTTCTTC. The V gene is TRBV4-2, the J gene TRBJ2-1; 13 nucleotides agree with TRBD2. V lost 0 bases, J lost 8 bases, and 7 bases stayed unmatched. The V gene's germline CDR1 is LGHNA and CDR2 YNFKEQ. CDR3 length: 17 amino acids.